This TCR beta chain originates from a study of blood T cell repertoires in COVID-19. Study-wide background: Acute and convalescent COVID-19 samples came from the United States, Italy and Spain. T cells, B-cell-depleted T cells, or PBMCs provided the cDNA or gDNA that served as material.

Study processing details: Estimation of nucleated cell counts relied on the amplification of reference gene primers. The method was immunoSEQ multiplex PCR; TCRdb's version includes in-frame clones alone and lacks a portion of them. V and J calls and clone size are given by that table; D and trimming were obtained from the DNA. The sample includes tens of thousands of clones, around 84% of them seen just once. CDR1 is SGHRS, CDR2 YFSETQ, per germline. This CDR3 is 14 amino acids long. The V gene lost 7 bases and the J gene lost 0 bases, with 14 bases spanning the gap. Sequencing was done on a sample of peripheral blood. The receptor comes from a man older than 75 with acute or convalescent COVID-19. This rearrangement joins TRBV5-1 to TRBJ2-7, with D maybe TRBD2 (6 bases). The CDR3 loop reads CASAGGRGSYEQYF. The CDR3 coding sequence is TGCGCCAGCGCCGGCGGGCGGGGCTCCTACGAGCAGTACTTC.